This T cell receptor (beta chain) stems from a study of shared clonotypes between healthy human individuals. Clones were sequenced by immunoSEQ multiplex PCR, and TCRdb holds only the in-frame ones, with some missing. The table lists about 2,500,000 clones, 90% to 95% of them singletons. V lost 0 bases to trimming and J lost 4 bases; unmatched junction nucleotides: 5. Germline CDR1 and CDR2: WSHSY and SAAADI. CDR3 size: 16 residues. The TCR sequence derives from a man aged 18-30 years in good health. The specimen was naive CD4+ T cells sorted from blood. Subset denoted: CD45RA+ positively selected. The chain has TRBV10-2 and TRBJ2-4; 8 positions match TRBD2. The CDR3 DNA reads as TGCGCCAGCAGTGAGTCTTTTGCGGGAGGAAAAAACATTCAGTACTTC. Residues: CASSESFAGGKNIQYF.